A single TCR beta chain is shown here with its context. Germline V lookup: CDR1 MNHEY, CDR2 SVGAGI. The CDR3 extends over 14 amino acids. Trimming at V came to 4 bases and at J to 1 base, leaving 2 bases not matched to a gene. Using immunoSEQ multiplex PCR, the repertoire was profiled, and TCRdb retains in-frame clones only, with some absent. The sample has 85,000 to 130,000 clones; 84% are singletons. The data stem from a study of blood T cell repertoires in COVID-19. This TCR was recovered from a man aged 55 to 69 with acute or convalescent COVID-19. The sequenced sample was peripheral blood. The chain uses TRBV6-5 and TRBJ1-1; 8 nucleotides match TRBD1. The CDR3 sequence is CASSSGTGNTEAFF. CDR3 bases: TGTGCCAGCAGTTCCGGGACAGGGAACACTGAAGCTTTCTTT.